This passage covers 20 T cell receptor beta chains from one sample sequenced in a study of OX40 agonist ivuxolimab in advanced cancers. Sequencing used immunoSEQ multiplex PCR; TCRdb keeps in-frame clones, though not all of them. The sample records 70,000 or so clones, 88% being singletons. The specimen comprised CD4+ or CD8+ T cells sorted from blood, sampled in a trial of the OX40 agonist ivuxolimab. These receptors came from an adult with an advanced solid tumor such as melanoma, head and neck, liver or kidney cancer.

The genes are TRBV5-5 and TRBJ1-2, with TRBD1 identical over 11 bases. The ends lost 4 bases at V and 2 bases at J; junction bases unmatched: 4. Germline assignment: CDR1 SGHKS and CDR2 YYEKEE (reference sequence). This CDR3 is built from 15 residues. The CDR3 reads CASSPGTGGNYGYTF. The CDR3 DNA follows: TGTGCCAGCAGCCCCGGGACAGGGGGGAACTATGGCTACACCTTC.

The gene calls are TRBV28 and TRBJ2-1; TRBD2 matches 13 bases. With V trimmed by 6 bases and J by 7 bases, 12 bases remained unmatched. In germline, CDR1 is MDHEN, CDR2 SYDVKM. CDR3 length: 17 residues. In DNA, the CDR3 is TGTGCCAGCAGGCTGACTAGCGGGGGGCGACAAATGAATGAGCAGTTCTTC. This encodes CASRLTSGGRQMNEQFF.

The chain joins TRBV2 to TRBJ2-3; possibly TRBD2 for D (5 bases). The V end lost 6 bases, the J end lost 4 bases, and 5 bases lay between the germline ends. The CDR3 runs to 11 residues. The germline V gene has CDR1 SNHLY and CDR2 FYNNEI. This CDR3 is CASRLADTQYF. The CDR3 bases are TGTGCCAGCAGACTAGCAGATACGCAGTATTTT.

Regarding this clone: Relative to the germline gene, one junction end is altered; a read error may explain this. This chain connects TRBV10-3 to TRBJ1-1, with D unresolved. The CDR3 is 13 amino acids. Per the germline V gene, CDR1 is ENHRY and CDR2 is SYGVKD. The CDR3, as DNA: TGTGCCATCAGCGCGACTGGGAACGCTGAAGCTTTCTTT. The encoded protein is CAISATGNAEAFF.

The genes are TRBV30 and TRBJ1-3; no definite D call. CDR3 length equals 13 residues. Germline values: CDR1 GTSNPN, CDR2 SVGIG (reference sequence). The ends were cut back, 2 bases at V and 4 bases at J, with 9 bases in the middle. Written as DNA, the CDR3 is TGTGCCTGGAGTAAGGGATTAGGAAACACCATATATTTT. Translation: CAWSKGLGNTIYF.

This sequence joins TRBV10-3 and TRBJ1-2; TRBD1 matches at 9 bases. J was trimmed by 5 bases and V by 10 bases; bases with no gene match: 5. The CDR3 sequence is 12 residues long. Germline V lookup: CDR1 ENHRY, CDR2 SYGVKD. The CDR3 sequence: CASRDRGYGYTF. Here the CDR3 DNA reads TGTGCCAGCAGAGACAGGGGGTATGGCTACACCTTC.

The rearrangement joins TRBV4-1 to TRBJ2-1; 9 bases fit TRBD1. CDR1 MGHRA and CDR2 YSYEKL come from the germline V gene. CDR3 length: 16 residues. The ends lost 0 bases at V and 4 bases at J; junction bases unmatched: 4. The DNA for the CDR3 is TGCGCCAGCAGCCAAGAAATAGGACAGGGGTACAATGAGCAGTTCTTC. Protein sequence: CASSQEIGQGYNEQFF.

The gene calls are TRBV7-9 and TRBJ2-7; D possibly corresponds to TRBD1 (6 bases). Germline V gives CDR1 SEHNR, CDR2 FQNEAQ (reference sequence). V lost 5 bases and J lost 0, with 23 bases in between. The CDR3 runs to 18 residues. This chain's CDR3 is CASSGRSGGGRSSYEQYF. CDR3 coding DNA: TGTGCCAGCAGCGGAAGAAGTGGGGGCGGTAGGTCCTCCTACGAGCAGTACTTC.

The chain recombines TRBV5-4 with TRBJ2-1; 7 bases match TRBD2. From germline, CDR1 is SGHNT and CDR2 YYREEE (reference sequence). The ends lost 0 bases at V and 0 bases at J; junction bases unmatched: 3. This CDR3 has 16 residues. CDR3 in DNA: TGTGCCAGCAGCTTGGAGGCGGGAGTCTCCTACAATGAGCAGTTCTTC. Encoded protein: CASSLEAGVSYNEQFF.

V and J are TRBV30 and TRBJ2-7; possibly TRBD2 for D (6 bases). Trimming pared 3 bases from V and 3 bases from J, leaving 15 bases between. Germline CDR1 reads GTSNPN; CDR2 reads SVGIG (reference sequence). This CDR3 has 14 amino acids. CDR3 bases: TGTGCCTGGAGGCGGGACTTCACAATCTACGAGCAGTACTTC. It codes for CAWRRDFTIYEQYF.

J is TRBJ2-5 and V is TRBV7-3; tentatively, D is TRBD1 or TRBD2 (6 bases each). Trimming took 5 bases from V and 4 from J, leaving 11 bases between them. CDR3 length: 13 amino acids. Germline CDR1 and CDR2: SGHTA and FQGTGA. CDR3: CASSPEGVETQYF. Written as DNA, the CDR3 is TGTGCCAGCAGCCCGGAGGGGGTAGAGACCCAGTACTTC.

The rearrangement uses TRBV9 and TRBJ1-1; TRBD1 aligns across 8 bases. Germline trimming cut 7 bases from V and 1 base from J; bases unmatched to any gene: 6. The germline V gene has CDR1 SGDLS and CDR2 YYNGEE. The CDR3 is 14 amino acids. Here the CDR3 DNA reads TGTGCCAGCTCGCGAGGGACAGGGAACACTGAAGCTTTCTTT. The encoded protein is CASSRGTGNTEAFF.

CDR3 sequence reads: CASSRLAGGPDEQYF. In DNA form, the CDR3 reads TGTGCCAGCAGCCGTCTAGCGGGGGGGCCGGACGAGCAGTACTTC. V is TRBV2 and J is TRBJ2-7; TRBD2 agrees at 12 bases. Germline assignment: CDR1 SNHLY and CDR2 FYNNEI. Unmatched junction bases numbered 8, after V lost 6 bases and J lost 5 bases. The CDR3 spans 15 residues.

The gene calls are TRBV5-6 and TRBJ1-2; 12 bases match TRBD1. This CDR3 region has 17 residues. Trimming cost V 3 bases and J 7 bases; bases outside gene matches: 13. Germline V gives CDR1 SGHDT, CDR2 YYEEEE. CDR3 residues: CASSYRDRGHGGGGYTF. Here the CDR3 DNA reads TGTGCCAGCAGCTACCGGGACAGGGGGCACGGCGGCGGTGGCTACACCTTC.

DNA for the CDR3: TGCAGCGTCAGAAGGCGGACTAGCGGGAGAGTCGAGCAGTACTTC. Its translation is CSVRRRTSGRVEQYF. The chain employs TRBV29-1 and TRBJ2-7; TRBD2 matches at 13 bases. V gave up 6 bases and J gave up 6 bases; unmatched junction bases: 11. CDR1 is SQVTM and CDR2 is ANQGSEA in the germline V gene. CDR3 length: 15 residues.

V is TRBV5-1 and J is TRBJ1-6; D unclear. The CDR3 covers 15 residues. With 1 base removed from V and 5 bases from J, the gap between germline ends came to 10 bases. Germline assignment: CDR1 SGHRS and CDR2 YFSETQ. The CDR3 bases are TGCGCCAGCAGCTTGATGGGGTCCGATAATTCACCCCTCCACTTT. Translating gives CASSLMGSDNSPLHF.

The CDR3 DNA reads TGTGCCAGCAGCTTGGATCGGCTTGCAACTAATGAAAAACTGTTTTTT. The encoded protein is CASSLDRLATNEKLFF. This sequence joins TRBV5-6 and TRBJ1-4; no clear D. This CDR3 spans 16 amino acids. Trimming took 0 bases from V and 0 from J, leaving 9 bases between them. CDR1 is SGHDT and CDR2 is YYEEEE in the germline V gene.

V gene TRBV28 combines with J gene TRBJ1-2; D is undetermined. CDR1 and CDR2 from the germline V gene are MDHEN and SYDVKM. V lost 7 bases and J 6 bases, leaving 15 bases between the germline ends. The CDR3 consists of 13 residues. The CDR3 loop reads CASISHSTHGYTF. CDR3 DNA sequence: TGTGCCAGCATTTCACATTCAACCCATGGCTACACCTTC.

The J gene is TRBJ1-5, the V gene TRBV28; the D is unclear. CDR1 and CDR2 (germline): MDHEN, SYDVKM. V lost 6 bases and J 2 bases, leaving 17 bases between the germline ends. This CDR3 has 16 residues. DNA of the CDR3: TGTGCCAGCAGCGCTCCGGGCGAGGGTGGCAATCAGCCCCAGCATTTT. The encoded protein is CASSAPGEGGNQPQHF.

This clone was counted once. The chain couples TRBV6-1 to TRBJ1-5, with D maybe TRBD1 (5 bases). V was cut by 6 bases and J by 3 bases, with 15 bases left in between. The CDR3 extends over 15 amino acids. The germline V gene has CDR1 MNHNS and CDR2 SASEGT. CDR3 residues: CASRTIDSSNQPQHF. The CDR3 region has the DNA TGTGCCAGCAGAACCATCGACAGCTCCAATCAGCCCCAGCATTTT.